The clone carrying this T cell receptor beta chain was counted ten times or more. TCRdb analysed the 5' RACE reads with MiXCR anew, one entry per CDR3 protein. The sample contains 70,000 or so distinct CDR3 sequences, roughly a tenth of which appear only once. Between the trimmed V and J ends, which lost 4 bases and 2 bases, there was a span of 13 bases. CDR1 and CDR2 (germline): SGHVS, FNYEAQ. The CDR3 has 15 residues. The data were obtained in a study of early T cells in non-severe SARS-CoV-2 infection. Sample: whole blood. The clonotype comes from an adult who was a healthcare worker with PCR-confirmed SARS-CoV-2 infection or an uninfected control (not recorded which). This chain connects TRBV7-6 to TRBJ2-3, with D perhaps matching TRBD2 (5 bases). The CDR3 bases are TGTGCCAGCAGCTCCACTAGGGCCCCCACAGATACGCAGTATTTT. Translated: CASSSTRAPTDTQYF. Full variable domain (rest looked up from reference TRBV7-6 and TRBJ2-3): GAGVSQSPRYKVTKRGQDVALRCDPISGHVSLYWYRQALGQGPEFLTYFNYEAQQDKSGLPNDRFSAERPEGSISTLTIQRTEQRDSAMYRCASSSTRAPTDTQYFGPGTRLTVL.